This TCR beta chain was obtained from a study of T-cell memory formation after mild COVID-19. In the study overall: Clustering of TCRs was largely donor specific.

TCRdb called the 5' RACE reads again in MiXCR, with one record for every CDR3 protein. The table lists about 440,000 distinct CDR3 sequences, around 19% of them singletons. The germline V gene encodes CDR1 MNHEY and CDR2 SVGEGT. The CDR3 sequence is 13 residues long. V was pared by 4 bases and J by 1 base, with 8 bases between. What was sequenced was PBMCs or a T cell subset sorted from them (not recorded which). The chain combines TRBV6-2 or TRBV6-3 with TRBJ2-7, with a weak D call TRBD1 (6 bases). This sequence was found in an adult woman who had mild COVID-19 (a few samples of this study predate the infection). Cell type and time point are not known. As DNA, the CDR3 is TGTGCCAGCAGTTTCACAGGGTCCTACGAGCAGTACTTC. Its protein is CASSFTGSYEQYF.